These 21 T cell receptor beta chains share one sample of origin, sequenced in a study of blood T cell repertoires in COVID-19. Measured with immunoSEQ multiplex PCR; TCRdb has only the in-frame clones, and not every one. The sample includes about 380,000 clones, more than 75% of them seen just once. Input material: PBMCs or T cells enriched from blood (not recorded which). These receptors were taken from a woman aged 18 to 35 who had recovered from COVID-19.

The rearrangement joins TRBV29-1 to TRBJ2-6; 9 positions agree with TRBD1. From germline, CDR1 is SQVTM and CDR2 ANQGSEA. J lost 0 bases, V lost 4 bases, and 4 bases had no gene match. The CDR3 length is 16 residues. The DNA for the CDR3 is TGCAGCGTTGTTGGGACAGGGATCTCTGGGGCCAACGTCCTGACTTTC. Its protein product is CSVVGTGISGANVLTF. Variable domain in full (rest from reference TRBV29-1 and TRBJ2-6): SAVISQKPSRDICQRGTSLTIQCQVDSQVTMMFWYRQQPGQSLTLIATANQGSEATYESGFVIDKFPISRPNLTFSTLTVSNMSPEDSSIYLCSVVGTGISGANVLTFGAGSRLTVL.

J is TRBJ2-1 and V is TRBV9, with a possible D match to TRBD1 (5 bases). V lost 0 bases and J lost 5, with 12 bases in between. The germline V gene has CDR1 SGDLS and CDR2 YYNGEE. The CDR3 is made up of 15 amino acids. The CDR3 region is CASSVAGAPNNEQFF. In DNA, the CDR3 is TGTGCCAGCAGCGTAGCTGGGGCCCCAAACAATGAGCAGTTCTTC.

As DNA, the CDR3 is TGTGCCAGCATCGGGAGCGGCAATCAGCCCCAGCATTTT. Translated: CASIGSGNQPQHF. The V call is TRBV2, the J call TRBJ1-5, with D hard to call. This CDR3 has 13 residues. V was pared by 7 bases and J by 2 bases, with 9 bases between. Germline CDR1 SNHLY, CDR2 FYNNEI.

The V gene is TRBV19, the J gene TRBJ2-1; no clear D. This CDR3 contains 10 residues. Per germline, CDR1 LNHDA and CDR2 SQIVND (reference sequence). V lost 7 bases, J lost 5 bases, and 3 bases lay in between. CDR3 bases: TGTGCCAGTACTCACAATGAGCAGTTCTTC. As protein: CASTHNEQFF.

The chain couples TRBV5-8 to TRBJ2-1; 8 nucleotides line up with TRBD2. The CDR3 consists of 16 residues. Germline V lookup: CDR1 SGHTS, CDR2 YDEGEE. V lost 3 bases and J lost 2; bases outside the gene matches: 7. The CDR3 spells CASSSGLAGTYNEQFF. In DNA, the CDR3 is TGTGCCAGCAGCTCCGGCCTAGCGGGCACCTACAATGAGCAGTTCTTC. Full variable domain (outside the CDR3, taken from reference TRBV5-8 and TRBJ2-1): EAGVTQSPTHLIKTRGQQATLRCSPISGHTSVYWYQQALGLGLQFLLWYDEGEERNRGNFPPRFSGRQFPNYSSELNVNALELEDSALYLCASSSGLAGTYNEQFFGPGTRLTVL.

V is TRBV7-3 and J is TRBJ2-3; D unresolved. V shed 2 bases and J shed 0 bases, with 3 bases lying between them. This CDR3 contains 13 residues. The germline CDR1 and CDR2 sequences are SGHTA and FQGTGA. The CDR3: CASSLGSTDTQYF. As DNA, the CDR3 is TGTGCCAGCAGCTTAGGCAGCACAGATACGCAGTATTTT.

This chain's CDR3 is CASSHGQGHGYTF. Written as DNA, the CDR3 is TGTGCCAGCAGTCATGGACAGGGGCATGGCTACACCTTC. V usage is TRBV6-6 and J usage is TRBJ1-2; 9 nucleotides match TRBD1. Germline CDR1 reads MNHNY; CDR2 reads SVGAGI (reference sequence). The CDR3 loop spans 13 amino acids. V shed 5 bases and J 6 bases; nucleotides not matched to a gene: 4.

This rearrangement joins TRBV28 to TRBJ2-7, with 9 bases aligning to TRBD1. Germline-derived CDR1 and CDR2 are MDHEN and SYDVKM. The V segment lost 5 bases and the J segment 4 bases; nucleotides outside the gene matches: 3. This CDR3 comprises 13 residues. DNA for the CDR3: TGTGCCAGCAGTGGACAGGGGTGGTACGAGCAGTACTTC. Amino acids: CASSGQGWYEQYF.

The gene calls are TRBV3-1 (or the pseudogene TRBV3-2) and TRBJ1-2; the match to TRBD1 covers 12 bases. V gave up 3 bases and J gave up 4 bases; unmatched junction bases: 6. Germline V gene data show CDR1 as LGHDT and CDR2 as YNNKEL (reference sequence). The CDR3 extends over 16 amino acids. The CDR3 DNA reads as TGTGCCAGCAGCCAGGGGACAGGGGGCGGGAGCTATGGCTACACCTTC. It codes for CASSQGTGGGSYGYTF.

This rearrangement joins TRBV4-3 to TRBJ1-5, with unresolved D. CDR1 is LGHNA and CDR2 is YSLEER in the germline V gene. Trimming took off 0 bases at V and 6 bases at J, with 12 bases between the two ends. The CDR3 length is 15 residues. The CDR3: CASSQDAKGGQPQHF. In nucleotides, the CDR3 is TGCGCCAGCAGCCAAGATGCAAAGGGAGGTCAGCCCCAGCATTTT.

The V call is TRBV21-1, the J call TRBJ1-1. TRBV21-1 is shown as a pseudogene. This CDR3 spans 15 amino acids. The CDR3 sequence is CASSKREGEDTEAFF. For the CDR3, the DNA is TGTGCCAGCAGCAAAAGGGAAGGGGAGGACACTGAAGCTTTCTTT.

The chain employs TRBV2 and TRBJ1-1; 10 bases fit TRBD1. Germline CDR1 SNHLY, CDR2 FYNNEI. This CDR3 is built from 15 residues. V was pared by 2 bases and J by 6 bases, with 6 bases of the junction left unmatched. The CDR3, as DNA: TGTGCCAGCAGTGAATTAGACAGGGGGCGTGCTGAAGCTTTCTTT. Its protein product is CASSELDRGRAEAFF.

This chain connects TRBV5-6 to TRBJ1-1; the D gene is possibly TRBD1 (5 bases). V was shortened by 0 bases and J by 5 bases, with 14 bases between the two germline ends. The CDR3 loop spans 15 amino acids. Germline V lookup: CDR1 SGHDT, CDR2 YYEEEE. The CDR3 sequence: CASSLAQGGWTEAFF. The DNA for the CDR3 is TGTGCCAGCAGCTTGGCCCAGGGTGGGTGGACTGAAGCTTTCTTT.

As concerns this clone: A junction boundary mismatches the germline segment, possibly from a read error. V gene TRBV7-7 combines with J gene TRBJ1-2; a possible D gene is TRBD1 (5 bases). The CDR3 spans 14 residues. Germline V CDR1 and CDR2: SSHAT, FNYEAQ (reference sequence). The CDR3 spells CASSPLAGPYGYTF. The CDR3 DNA reads TGTGCTAGCAGCCCTCTTGCGGGACCCTATGGCTACACCTTC.

The CDR3 region has the DNA TGTGCCAGCTCACCATCCGGGACAGGGGATATGAGCAATCAGCCCCAGCATTTT. This gives the protein CASSPSGTGDMSNQPQHF. The chain carries TRBV18 and TRBJ1-5; TRBD1 agrees at 10 bases. V lost 2 bases and J lost 1; bases outside the gene matches: 8. Looked up from germline, CDR1 is KGHSH and CDR2 is LQKENI. The CDR3 contains 18 residues.

V and J are TRBV5-1 and TRBJ1-2, with D possibly matching TRBD1 (6 bases). The V and J ends lost 4 bases and 2 bases respectively, with 18 bases between them. In germline, CDR1 is SGHRS, CDR2 YFSETQ. This CDR3 is built from 16 residues. The CDR3 DNA follows: TGCGCCAGCAGCCCCCACAGACAGGAGCTAAACTATGGCTACACCTTC. It codes for CASSPHRQELNYGYTF.

This clone was observed a single time. The rearrangement joins TRBV28 to TRBJ1-6, with 9 bases aligning to TRBD1. Per germline, CDR1 MDHEN and CDR2 SYDVKM. There are 15 residues in the CDR3. The ends lost 4 bases at V and 10 bases at J; junction bases unmatched: 8. CDR3 region: CASSSGTGSRSPLHF. Written as DNA, the CDR3 is TGTGCCAGCAGTTCCGGGACAGGGAGCAGGTCACCCCTCCACTTT.

The J gene is TRBJ1-3, the V gene TRBV15; a weak D match, TRBD1 (5 bases). The CDR3 is 17 amino acids. Deletions cut 5 bases from V and 3 bases from J, with 20 bases between. The germline gives CDR1 LNHNV, CDR2 YYDKDF (reference sequence). The CDR3 coding sequence is TGTGCCACCAGCCCACAAGACCGGAAGACAGTTGGAAACACCATATATTTT. Protein sequence: CATSPQDRKTVGNTIYF.

J is TRBJ2-2 and V is TRBV7-2; TRBD2 agrees at 10 bases. Germline CDR1 and CDR2: SGHTA and FQGNSA. This CDR3 has 17 residues. With 3 bases clipped from V and 5 bases from J, the junction kept 9 bases outside the gene matches. CDR3 region: CASSFGTSASGTGELFF. CDR3 sequence (DNA): TGTGCCAGCAGCTTTGGGACTAGCGCATCGGGGACCGGGGAGCTGTTTTTT.

The chain links TRBV3-1 (or the pseudogene TRBV3-2) to TRBJ2-7; 8 positions match TRBD1. Trimming removed 1 base from V and 3 bases from J; junction bases left unmatched: 8. The CDR3 spans 16 residues. The V gene's germline CDR1 is LGHDT and CDR2 YNNKEL (reference sequence). The DNA of the CDR3 is TGTGCCAGCAGCCAAGCGAGGTCAGGGGGCCACTACGAGCAGTACTTC. Protein sequence: CASSQARSGGHYEQYF.

This chain connects TRBV11-2 to TRBJ1-1; no firm D call. The V end lost 4 bases, the J end lost 0 bases, and 6 bases lay between the germline ends. Per germline, CDR1 SGHAT and CDR2 FQNNGV. The CDR3 runs 13 residues. The chain's CDR3 is CASSSRVNTEAFF. The CDR3 bases are TGTGCCAGCAGCTCTCGGGTGAACACTGAAGCTTTCTTT.